This T cell receptor (beta chain) was profiled in a study of cytomegalovirus exposure and HLA in healthy donors (dated by TCRdb to about 2017). Context from the whole study: In an earlier analysis of 587 of the donors, about 270 Gb of sequence data and approximately 120 million unique TCR beta sequences from about 190 million T cells were reported. Roughly 300 gigabases of sequencing data and around 87 million unique TCR sequences were included in an early release covering over 600 HLA-typed donors. Of the 350 to 450 genotyped donors, 70% to 90% were placed in the genetic ancestry cluster associated with self-reported Caucasian donors. The study aimed to test whether signatures of past pathogen exposure could be identified by cataloging public T cell receptors. The T cell repertoires of roughly 660 subjects were profiled by immunosequencing and related to cytomegalovirus serostatus. Besides the first cohort of some 670 subjects, a separate validation cohort made up of 95 to 150 different subjects was used. The study combined high-throughput TCR immunosequencing, statistical association of individual TCRs with disease status, and machine learning to predict cytomegalovirus infection status. In a later analysis, previously published TCR beta repertoires from fewer than 750 donors were re-analyzed and high-resolution HLA genotyping was added so that TCR occurrence patterns could be studied. Rather than using new phenotypic data, the later analysis identified candidate immune exposures from TCR beta sequences and from how often those sequences occurred across donors. To decide whether each TCR beta V gene segment behaved as functional or pseudogenic, an earlier analysis of fewer than 750 of the donors relied on high-throughput TCR beta sequencing. Alongside the repertoire data, information on donor age, sex, ethnicity and CMV serostatus was compiled. Genome-wide SNP genotypes for about 65% of the roughly 670 donors were used in a later genetic analysis, which treated that subset as a discovery cohort. All discovery cohort repertoires had been generated using a single sequencing platform. Class I and class II HLA loci were covered by the typing at four-digit resolution. The number of donors typed differed by locus, with about 629-630 for A, B, C, DRB1 and DQB1, approximately 500 for DQA1, 600 to 610 for DPA1, and around 450 for DPB1. Because of strong linkage in the cohort, roughly five DR-DQ haplotypes were treated as single units for association and clustering. Among around 400 genotyped donors of the cohort, an average of approximately 240,000 unique TCR beta nucleotide sequences was sequenced per donor, of which roughly 17% were non-productive. The investigation overall reported the following: A further reported finding was that TCR beta sequences accurately predicted the HLA-A and HLA-B alleles for most subjects in the first cohort. According to a later analysis, most CMV-associated TCR beta chains appeared to be HLA-restricted, and the HLA associations seemed to be driven largely by CMV exposure. Compared with equally common non-associated chains, HLA-associated TCR beta chains in a later analysis were more clonally expanded and had lower generation probabilities. The 87-base-pair reads could not distinguish some IMGT-functional V segments, including TRBV6-2 and TRBV6-3, so those segments were excluded. This cohort had only TCR beta chains sequenced, and the lack of alpha or paired-chain data limited which features could be detected. According to a later analysis, TCR association rates differed among HLA loci, with DRB1 alleles showing the most associated TCRs and HLA-C alleles showing the fewest. Because some donors lacked HLA typing at each locus, the association tests relied only on the typed subset. A cluster of highly shared sequence variants was judged likely to be a technical artifact of the sequencing pipeline. Because counts were too low, roughly 18 rarely observed V segments, including chromosome 9 orphons, were left out of the earlier analysis of 587 of the donors. The study listed approximately 150 TCR beta chains as associated with cytomegalovirus. The presence/absence analyses assumed that sequencing depth was roughly uniform across donors, and that assumption may not be true. Correlated functional status among segregating V segments might be attributable to linkage disequilibrium, but an unknown experimental factor could not be ruled out. Across donors, most TCR sequences were observed very rarely, whereas some public TCRs were present in many individuals. Immune exposure information for the cohort was limited to CMV serostatus. At a false discovery rate of 0.05, a later analysis linked approximately 18,000 TCR beta sequences to specific HLA alleles. The classifier was reported to diagnose cytomegalovirus status with high specificity and sensitivity in both the original cohort and the validation cohort. A few of the identified cytomegalovirus-associated TCR beta chains were confirmed in vitro to be specific for cytomegalovirus antigens. It was suggested by the authors that the approach could potentially be generalized to other disease states and immunological phenotypes. In a later analysis, several top co-occurrence clusters were reported to appear linked to parvovirus B19, influenza, CMV and Epstein-Barr virus. Broadly in line with IMGT annotations, most TCR beta V segments showed up in productive rearrangements about 90% or about 30% of the time in an earlier analysis of 587 of the donors. A later genetic analysis associated a missense DCLRE1C variant with V-gene and J-gene trimming of TCR beta chains, and an independent cohort replicated the association. In a later genetic analysis, fewer N-insertions in productive TCRs were reported among donors in an Asian-associated ancestry cluster than the 666-donor mean. When HLA alleles, especially DR and DQ, strongly co-occurred, attributing TCR associations to individual alleles was difficult.

The cohort was made up of approximately 700 healthy bone marrow donors. At the time of sampling, every cohort member was nominally healthy, though immune exposures that went unrecorded were likely present. The donor tested CMV seronegative, placing the donor among the 350 or so seronegative members of the cohort. Each donor provided a peripheral blood sample, and peripheral blood mononuclear cells were used for TCR beta sequencing. The Qiagen DNeasy Blood Extraction Kit was used to extract genomic DNA from the blood cell samples. Library generation was performed with the immunoSEQ multiplex PCR assay. A mixture of 60 forward primers for TCR Vbeta segments and 13 reverse primers for TCR Jbeta segments was used in the multiplex PCR. Amplification of the CDR3 region of rearranged TCR beta genes was performed with a multiplex PCR assay on genomic DNA. On the Illumina HiSeq System, the amplified TCR beta libraries were sequenced as 87-base-pair reads. The authors' pipeline ran thus. In a later analysis, roughly 80 million unique TCR beta chains were counted across the roughly 670 repertoires, and around 10 million of these chains were shared by at least two donors. Raw reads were error-corrected and collapsed into unique sequences by a nearest-neighbor algorithm in which closely related sequences were merged to remove PCR and sequencing errors. Alignment of CDR3 sequences to IMGT reference sequences was used to assign V, D and J gene segments. For a sequence to be retained, a match of at least six nucleotides to both a V gene segment and a J gene segment was required. A rearrangement was called productive if the CDR3 had no stop codons and remained in frame with V and J, and every other rearrangement was called non-productive. CDR3 was defined according to IMGT convention as the region running from the second conserved V-encoded cysteine to the conserved J-encoded phenylalanine. In an earlier analysis of around 600 of the donors, sequences lacking an unambiguous match to a single V gene segment were excluded. An earlier analysis of around 600 of the donors classified V segments as functional when productive rearrangements were above 56.7% and as segregating when the standard deviation between donors was above 5%. To diagnose cytomegalovirus status from the catalog of TCR beta chain sequences, a statistical classification framework was built. In a later analysis, V and J genes were assigned by comparing TCR nucleotide sequences against IMGT/GENE-DB human TR gene sequences. A later analysis assigned CDR3 sequences and most-parsimonious VDJ recombination scenarios with the TCRdist pipeline. In a later analysis, each TCR beta chain was defined by its CDR3 amino acid sequence together with its V-gene family, and reads without a unique V-gene family were excluded. To address suspected cross-contamination and a sequencing artifact, a later analysis removed roughly 580 highly shared, low-generation-probability nucleotide sequences. In a later analysis, a clonal expansion index for each public chain was calculated from normalized within-repertoire ranks of inferred template counts. Generation probabilities in a later analysis came from a VDJ recombination model fitted to out-of-frame rearrangements, and those results were checked against IGoR. A later analysis scored TCR-TCR, TCR-HLA and TCR-CMV co-occurrence with hypergeometric tests, applying a repertoire-size bias correction to TCR pairs. False discovery rates were estimated in a later analysis by permuting HLA or CMV assignments 20 times. A later analysis grouped co-occurring TCRs with DBSCAN, adding TCRdist sequence similarity when clustering within HLA-allele-positive subsets. Repertoires with fewer than 30,000 or more than 120,000 public chains were left out of co-occurrence clustering, as were about 5 repertoires with anomalous nucleotide sharing. What TCRdb holds here is the immuneACCESS table cut down to in-frame rearrangements. Part of the clones is not present; checked against another copy, under half of the missing clones reflect an unresolved V gene, and the others are unexplained. V and J calls plus clone size are reproduced from that table; the DNA served to infer D and trimming. This sample holds about 99,000 clones; 70% to 80% were observed only once. Clones ranked in the top ten supply roughly 3.2% of the sample.

Comments on this clone: Its antigen is still unknown. Base qualities are not at hand, and no much larger clone is one base apart.

The germline V gene (reference sequence) supplies CDR1 LNHDA and CDR2 SQIVND. The CDR3, from cysteine to phenylalanine, totals 17 residues. The retained sequence is limited to the CDR3, 51 bases, with the frame set at the first base. Trimming removed 3 bases from V and 2 bases from J; the gene matches leave 10 bases unexplained. Material: PBMCs. The sequence came from a man between 40 and 49 years old in good health and CMV-seronegative. The chain couples TRBV19 to TRBJ1-3; 7 central nucleotides agree with TRBD1. The nucleotide sequence reads TGTGCCAGTAGTATGGGACAGCGGCTCCGGGCTGGAAACACCATATATTTT. Its protein product is CASSMGQRLRAGNTIYF. The entire variable domain, with the stretches around the CDR3 drawn from the reference TRBV19 and TRBJ1-3 proteins, is DGGITQSPKYLFRKEGQNVTLSCEQNLNHDAMYWYRQDPGQGLRLIYYSQIVNDFQKGDIAEGYSVSREKKESFPLTVTSAQKNPTAFYLCASSMGQRLRAGNTIYFGEGSWLTVV.